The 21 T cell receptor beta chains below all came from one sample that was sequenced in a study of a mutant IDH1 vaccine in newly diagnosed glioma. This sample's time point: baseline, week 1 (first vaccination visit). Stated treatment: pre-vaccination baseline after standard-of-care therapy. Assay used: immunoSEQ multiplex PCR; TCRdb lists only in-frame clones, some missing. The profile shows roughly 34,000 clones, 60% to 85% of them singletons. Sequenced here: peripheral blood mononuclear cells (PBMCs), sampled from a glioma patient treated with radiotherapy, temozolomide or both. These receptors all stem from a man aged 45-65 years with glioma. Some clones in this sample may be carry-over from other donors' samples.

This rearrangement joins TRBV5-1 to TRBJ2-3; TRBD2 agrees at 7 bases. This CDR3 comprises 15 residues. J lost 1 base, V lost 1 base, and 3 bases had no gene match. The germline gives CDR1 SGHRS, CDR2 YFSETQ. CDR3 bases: TGCGCCAGCAGCTTGACTACTAGCGGCACAGATACGCAGTATTTT. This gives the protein CASSLTTSGTDTQYF.

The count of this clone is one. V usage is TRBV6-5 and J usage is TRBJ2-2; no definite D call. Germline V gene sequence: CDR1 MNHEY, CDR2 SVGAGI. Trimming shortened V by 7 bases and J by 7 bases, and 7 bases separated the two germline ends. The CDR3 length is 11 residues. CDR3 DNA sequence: TGTGCCAGCACCTCCGGCGGGGAGCTGTTTTTT. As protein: CASTSGGELFF.

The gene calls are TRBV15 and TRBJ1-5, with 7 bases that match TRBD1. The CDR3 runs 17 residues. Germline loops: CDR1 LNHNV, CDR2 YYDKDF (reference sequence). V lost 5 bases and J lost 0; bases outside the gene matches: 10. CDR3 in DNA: TGTGCCACCAGCCGGACAGGACTAGCGGGTAGCAATCAGCCCCAGCATTTT. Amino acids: CATSRTGLAGSNQPQHF.

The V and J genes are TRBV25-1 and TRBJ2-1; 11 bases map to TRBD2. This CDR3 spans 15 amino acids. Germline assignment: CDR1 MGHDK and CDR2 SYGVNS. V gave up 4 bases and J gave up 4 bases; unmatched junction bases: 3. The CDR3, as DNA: TGTGCCAGCAGTGTTGGGACTAGCGGTTACAATGAGCAGTTCTTC. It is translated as CASSVGTSGYNEQFF.

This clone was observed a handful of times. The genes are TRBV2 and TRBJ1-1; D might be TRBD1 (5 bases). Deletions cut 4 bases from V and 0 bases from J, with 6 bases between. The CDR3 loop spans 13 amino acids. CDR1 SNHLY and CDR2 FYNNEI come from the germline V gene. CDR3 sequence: CASSGQMNTEAFF. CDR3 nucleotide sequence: TGTGCCAGCAGTGGACAGATGAACACTGAAGCTTTCTTT.

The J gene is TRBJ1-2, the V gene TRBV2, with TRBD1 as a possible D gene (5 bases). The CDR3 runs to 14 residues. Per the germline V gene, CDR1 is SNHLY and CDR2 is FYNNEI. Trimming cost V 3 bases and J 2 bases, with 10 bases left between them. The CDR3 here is CASSEMTVNYGYTF. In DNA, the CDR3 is TGTGCCAGCAGTGAGATGACAGTCAACTATGGCTACACCTTC.

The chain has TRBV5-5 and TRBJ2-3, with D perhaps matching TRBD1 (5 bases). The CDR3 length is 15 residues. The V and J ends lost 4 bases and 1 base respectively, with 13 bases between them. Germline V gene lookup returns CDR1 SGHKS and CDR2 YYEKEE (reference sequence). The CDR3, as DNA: TGTGCCAGCAGCCTGTCAGGGCTGGGCACAGATACGCAGTATTTT. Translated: CASSLSGLGTDTQYF.

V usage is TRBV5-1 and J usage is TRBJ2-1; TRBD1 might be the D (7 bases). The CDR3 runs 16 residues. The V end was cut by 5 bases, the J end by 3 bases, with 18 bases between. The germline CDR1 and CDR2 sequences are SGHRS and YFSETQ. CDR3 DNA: TGCGCCAGCAGAGATCCGGGAGCAGGGGGCTACAATGAGCAGTTCTTC. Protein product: CASRDPGAGGYNEQFF.

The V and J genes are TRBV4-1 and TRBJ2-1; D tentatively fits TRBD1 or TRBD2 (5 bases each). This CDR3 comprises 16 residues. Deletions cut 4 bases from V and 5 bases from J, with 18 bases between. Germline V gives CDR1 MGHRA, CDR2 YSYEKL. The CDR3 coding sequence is TGCGCCAGCAGCCCAACGGGACGAAATACAGACAATGAGCAGTTCTTC. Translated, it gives CASSPTGRNTDNEQFF.

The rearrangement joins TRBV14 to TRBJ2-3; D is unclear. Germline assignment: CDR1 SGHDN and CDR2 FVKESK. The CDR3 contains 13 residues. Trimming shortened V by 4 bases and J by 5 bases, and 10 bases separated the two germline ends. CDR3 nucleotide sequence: TGTGCCAGCAGCCCTTCGGTCGTAGATACGCAGTATTTT. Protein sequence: CASSPSVVDTQYF.

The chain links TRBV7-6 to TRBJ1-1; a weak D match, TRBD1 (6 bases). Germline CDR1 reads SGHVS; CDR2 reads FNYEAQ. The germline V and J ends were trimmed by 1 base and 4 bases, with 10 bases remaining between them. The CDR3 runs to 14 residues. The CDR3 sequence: CASSLDRVGTEAFF. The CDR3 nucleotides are TGTGCCAGCAGCTTAGACAGGGTTGGCACTGAAGCTTTCTTT. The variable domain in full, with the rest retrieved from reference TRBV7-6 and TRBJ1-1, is GAGVSQSPRYKVTKRGQDVALRCDPISGHVSLYWYRQALGQGPEFLTYFNYEAQQDKSGLPNDRFSAERPEGSISTLTIQRTEQRDSAMYRCASSLDRVGTEAFFGQGTRLTVV.

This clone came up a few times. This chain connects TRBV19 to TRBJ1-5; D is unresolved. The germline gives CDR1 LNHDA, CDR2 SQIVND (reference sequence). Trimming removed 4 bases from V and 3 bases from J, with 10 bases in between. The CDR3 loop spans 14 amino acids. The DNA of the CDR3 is TGTGCCAGTAGTAATACAGCAGCCAATCAGCCCCAGCATTTT. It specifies CASSNTAANQPQHF.

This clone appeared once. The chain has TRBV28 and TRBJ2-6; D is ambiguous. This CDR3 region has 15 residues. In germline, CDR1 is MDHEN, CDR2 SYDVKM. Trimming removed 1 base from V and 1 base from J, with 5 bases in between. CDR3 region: CASSLSGSGANVLTF. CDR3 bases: TGTGCCAGCAGTTTATCCGGGTCTGGGGCCAACGTCCTGACTTTC.

The CDR3 DNA is TGTGCCAGTAGGGGACAGACGAATCAGCCCCAGCATTTT. Amino acids: CASRGQTNQPQHF. The chain has TRBV19 and TRBJ1-5; 7 nucleotides match TRBD1. The trim removed 6 bases at V and 4 bases at J, leaving 3 bases unmatched. This CDR3 spans 13 amino acids. CDR1 and CDR2 (germline): LNHDA, SQIVND (reference sequence).

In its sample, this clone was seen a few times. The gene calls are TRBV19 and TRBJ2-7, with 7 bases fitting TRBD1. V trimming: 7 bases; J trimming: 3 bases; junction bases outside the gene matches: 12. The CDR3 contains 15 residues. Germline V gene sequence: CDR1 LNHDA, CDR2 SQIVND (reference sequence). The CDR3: CASMMTGTDLYEQYF. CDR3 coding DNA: TGTGCCAGTATGATGACCGGGACAGACCTCTACGAGCAGTACTTC.

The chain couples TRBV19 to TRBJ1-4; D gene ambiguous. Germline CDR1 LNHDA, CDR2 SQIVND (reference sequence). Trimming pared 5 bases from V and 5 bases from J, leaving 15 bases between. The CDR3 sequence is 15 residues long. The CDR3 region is CASSLRTAFNEKLFF. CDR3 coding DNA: TGTGCCAGTAGTCTTCGGACGGCTTTCAATGAAAAACTGTTTTTT.

In DNA, the CDR3 is TGTGCCAGCAATTTCCGGGGGACTTTCCAAGAGACCCAGTACTTC. Protein: CASNFRGTFQETQYF. The rearrangement links TRBV9 to TRBJ2-5; a weak D match, TRBD2 (6 bases). The CDR3 has 15 residues. The germline V and J ends were trimmed by 6 bases and 1 base, with 16 bases remaining between them. Germline CDR1 is SGDLS and CDR2 is YYNGEE.

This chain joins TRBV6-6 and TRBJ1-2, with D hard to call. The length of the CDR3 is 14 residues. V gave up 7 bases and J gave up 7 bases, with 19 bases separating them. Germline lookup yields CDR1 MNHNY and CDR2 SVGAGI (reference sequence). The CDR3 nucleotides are TGTGCCAGCAAACGCCAACGCTTCTCTTTTGGCTACACCTTC. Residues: CASKRQRFSFGYTF.

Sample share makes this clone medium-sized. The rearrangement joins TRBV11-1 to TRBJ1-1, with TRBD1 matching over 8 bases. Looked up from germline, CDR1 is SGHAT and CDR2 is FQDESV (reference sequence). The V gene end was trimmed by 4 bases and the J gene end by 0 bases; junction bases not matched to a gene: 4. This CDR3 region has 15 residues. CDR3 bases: TGTGCCAGCAGCTCCTTGACAGGGGTGAACACTGAAGCTTTCTTT. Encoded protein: CASSSLTGVNTEAFF. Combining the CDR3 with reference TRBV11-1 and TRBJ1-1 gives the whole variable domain EAEVAQSPRYKITEKSQAVAFWCDPISGHATLYWYRQILGQGPELLVQFQDESVVDDSQLPKDRFSAERLKGVDSTLKIQPAELGDSAMYLCASSSLTGVNTEAFFGQGTRLTVV.

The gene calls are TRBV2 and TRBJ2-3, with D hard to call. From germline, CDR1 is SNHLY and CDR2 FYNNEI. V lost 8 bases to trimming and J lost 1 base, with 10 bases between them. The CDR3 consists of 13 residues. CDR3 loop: CASCAVGTDTQYF. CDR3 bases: TGTGCCAGCTGTGCTGTCGGCACAGATACGCAGTATTTT. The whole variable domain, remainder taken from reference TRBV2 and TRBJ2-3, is EPEVTQTPSHQVTQMGQEVILRCVPISNHLYFYWYRQILGQKVEFLVSFYNNEISEKSEIFDDQFSVERPDGSNFTLKIRSTKLEDSAMYFCASCAVGTDTQYFGPGTRLTVL.

This CDR3 is CASSSIAGGSMETQYF. CDR3 coding DNA: TGTGCCAGCAGCTCTATAGCGGGGGGGTCAATGGAGACCCAGTACTTC. This chain joins TRBV13 and TRBJ2-5; 11 bases are a match to TRBD2. The ends lost 4 bases at V and 5 bases at J; junction bases unmatched: 9. CDR1 is PRHDT and CDR2 is FYEKMQ in the germline V gene (reference sequence). This CDR3 has 16 residues.